One and the same sample provided the 6 T cell receptor beta chains below, sequenced in a study of PD-1 blockade in classical Hodgkin lymphoma. Clones were sequenced by immunoSEQ multiplex PCR, and TCRdb holds only the in-frame ones, with some missing. The sample records roughly 20,000 clones, roughly three quarters being singletons. Indicated time point: cycle 4 day 1 (C4D1), after 6 weeks of nivolumab. Every patient was affected by relapse after autologous stem cell transplantation, while exposure to brentuximab vedotin was not uniform. Sequences were derived from peripheral blood mononuclear cells (PBMCs), sampled before the fourth cycle of nivolumab. The receptors derive from a human donor with classical Hodgkin lymphoma.

V gene TRBV5-4 combines with J gene TRBJ2-5; TRBD2 matches at 9 bases. J was trimmed by 1 base and V by 7 bases; bases with no gene match: 8. The germline gives CDR1 SGHNT, CDR2 YYREEE (reference sequence). The CDR3 contains 15 residues. The CDR3 here is CASRGASGAQETQYF. CDR3 coding DNA: TGTGCCAGCCGAGGGGCTAGCGGGGCCCAAGAGACCCAGTACTTC.

The chain has TRBV19 and TRBJ2-6, with 7 bases that match TRBD1. Germline V gene lookup returns CDR1 LNHDA and CDR2 SQIVND (reference sequence). The CDR3 is made up of 18 amino acids. The V segment lost 2 bases and the J segment 0 bases; nucleotides outside the gene matches: 7. The DNA for the CDR3 is TGTGCCAGTAGTATATCGGGACAGTTGAGCTCTGGGGCCAACGTCCTGACTTTC. This translates into CASSISGQLSSGANVLTF.

This chain joins TRBV15 and TRBJ2-1, with D possibly being TRBD1 or TRBD2 (6 bases each). The CDR3 totals 16 residues. The germline CDR1 and CDR2 sequences are LNHNV and YYDKDF (reference sequence). Trimming cost V 5 bases and J 6 bases, with 20 bases left between them. CDR3 amino acids: CATSERGVGTFNEQFF. CDR3 in DNA: TGTGCCACCAGCGAGAGGGGGGTCGGTACCTTCAATGAGCAGTTCTTC. Filled out from reference TRBV15 and TRBJ2-1, the complete variable domain reads DAMVIQNPRYQVTQFGKPVTLSCSQTLNHNVMYWYQQKSSQAPKLLFHYYDKDFNNEADTPDNFQSRRPNTSFCFLDIRSPGLGDTAMYLCATSERGVGTFNEQFFGPGTRLTVL.

The V and J genes are TRBV5-4 and TRBJ1-3, with D unresolved. The germline V gene encodes CDR1 SGHNT and CDR2 YYREEE (reference sequence). CDR3 length: 15 residues. Trimming took off 0 bases at V and 0 bases at J, with 7 bases between the two ends. In DNA, the CDR3 is TGTGCCAGCAGCTTGGGGAGTAACTCTGGAAACACCATATATTTT. This encodes CASSLGSNSGNTIYF.

This clone has only a few counts. The J gene is TRBJ2-7, the V gene TRBV6-6; no definite D call. Germline lookup yields CDR1 MNHNY and CDR2 SVGAGI (reference sequence). V lost 0 bases and J lost 5, with 11 bases in between. The CDR3 length is 14 residues. DNA of the CDR3: TGTGCCAGCAGTTACTCGAAGGTATCCCACGAGCAGTACTTC. The encoded protein is CASSYSKVSHEQYF.

The chain couples TRBV6-5 to TRBJ1-1; no clear D. The CDR3 length is 13 residues. V lost 0 bases and J 6 bases, leaving 8 bases between the germline ends. Germline CDR1 reads MNHEY; CDR2 reads SVGAGI. The CDR3 loop is CASSYSRSSEAFF. The CDR3 DNA follows: TGTGCCAGCAGTTACTCTCGGTCCTCTGAAGCTTTCTTT.